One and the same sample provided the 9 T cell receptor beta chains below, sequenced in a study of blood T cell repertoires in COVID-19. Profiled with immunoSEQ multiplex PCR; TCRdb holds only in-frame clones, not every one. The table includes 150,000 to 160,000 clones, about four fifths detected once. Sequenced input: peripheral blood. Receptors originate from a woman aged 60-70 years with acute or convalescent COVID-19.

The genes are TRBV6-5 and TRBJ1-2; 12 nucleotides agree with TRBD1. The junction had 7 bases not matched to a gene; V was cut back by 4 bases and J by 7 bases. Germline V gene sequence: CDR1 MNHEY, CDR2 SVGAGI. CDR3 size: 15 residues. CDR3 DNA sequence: TGTGCCAGCAGTTCCCCGGGACAGGGGGCGCTTGGCTACACCTTC. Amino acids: CASSSPGQGALGYTF.

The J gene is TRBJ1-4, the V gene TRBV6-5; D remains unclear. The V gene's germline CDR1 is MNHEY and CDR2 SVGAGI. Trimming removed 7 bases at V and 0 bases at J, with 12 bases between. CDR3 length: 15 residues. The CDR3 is CASKTEGATNEKLFF. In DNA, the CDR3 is TGTGCCAGCAAGACCGAGGGTGCAACTAATGAAAAACTGTTTTTT.

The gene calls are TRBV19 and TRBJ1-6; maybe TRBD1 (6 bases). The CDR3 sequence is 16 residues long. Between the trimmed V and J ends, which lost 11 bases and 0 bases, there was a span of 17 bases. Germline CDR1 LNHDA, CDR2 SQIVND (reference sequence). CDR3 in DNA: TGTGCCCGGCCCCAAGGGACAATCTCCTATAATTCACCCCTCCACTTT. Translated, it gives CARPQGTISYNSPLHF.

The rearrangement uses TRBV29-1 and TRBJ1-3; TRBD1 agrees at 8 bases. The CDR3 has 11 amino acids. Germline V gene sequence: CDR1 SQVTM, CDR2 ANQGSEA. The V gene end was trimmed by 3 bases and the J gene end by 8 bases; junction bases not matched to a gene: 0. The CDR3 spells CSVEDRDTIYF. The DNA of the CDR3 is TGCAGCGTTGAGGACAGGGACACCATATATTTT.

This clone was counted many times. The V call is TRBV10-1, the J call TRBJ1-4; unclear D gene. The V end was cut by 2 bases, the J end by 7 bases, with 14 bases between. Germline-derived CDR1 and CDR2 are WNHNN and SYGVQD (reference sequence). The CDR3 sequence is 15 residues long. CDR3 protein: CASSEARGISEKLFF. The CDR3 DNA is TGCGCCAGCAGTGAGGCCCGGGGAATCAGTGAAAAACTGTTTTTT.

CDR3 sequence reads: CASRSTSGGYNEQFF. The CDR3 bases are TGTGCCAGCAGATCTACTAGCGGGGGTTACAATGAGCAGTTCTTC. The chain is built from TRBV27 and TRBJ2-1; 11 bases match TRBD2. Unmatched junction bases numbered 5, after V lost 6 bases and J lost 4 bases. The CDR3 loop spans 15 amino acids. Germline CDR1 MNHEY, CDR2 SMNVEV (reference sequence).

CDR3 bases: TGCGCCAGCAGCTTGGGAGTAGCGGGAACCCCCCAAGAGACCCAGTACTTC. Its protein is CASSLGVAGTPQETQYF. The chain couples TRBV5-1 to TRBJ2-5; 8 bases align to TRBD2. The CDR3 covers 17 residues. The germline V gene encodes CDR1 SGHRS and CDR2 YFSETQ. Trimming cost V 0 bases and J 1 base; bases outside gene matches: 8.

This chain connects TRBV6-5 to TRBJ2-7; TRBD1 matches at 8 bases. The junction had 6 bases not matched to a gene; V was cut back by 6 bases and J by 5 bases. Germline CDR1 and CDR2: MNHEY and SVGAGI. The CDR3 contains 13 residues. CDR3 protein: CASRPGQGHEQYF. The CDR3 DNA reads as TGTGCCAGCAGACCTGGACAGGGCCACGAGCAGTACTTC.

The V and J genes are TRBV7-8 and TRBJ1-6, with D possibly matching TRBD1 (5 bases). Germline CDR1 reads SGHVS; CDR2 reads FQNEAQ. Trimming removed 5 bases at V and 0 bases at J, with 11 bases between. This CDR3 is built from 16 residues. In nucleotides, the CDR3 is TGTGCCAGCAGCAACAGACAGAGCTCCTATAATTCACCCCTCCACTTT. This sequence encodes CASSNRQSSYNSPLHF.